This T cell receptor beta chain emerged from a study of blood T cell repertoires in COVID-19. As for the study in general: T cells, B-cell-depleted T cells, or PBMCs supplied cDNA or gDNA.

The ends lost 6 bases at V and 7 bases at J; junction bases unmatched: 4. Germline CDR1 is MNHEY and CDR2 is SMNVEV (reference sequence). This CDR3 is 13 amino acids long. Original methodology: Reference gene primers were amplified, and this amplification served to estimate nucleated cell counts. Sequenced by immunoSEQ multiplex PCR; TCRdb stores in-frame clones only, minus some. V, J and clone size were drawn from that table, and D and trimming were deduced from the DNA. The sample includes around 150,000 clones, about 74% of them seen just once. This clone appeared a few times. This TCR came from a man aged 45-60 years with acute or convalescent COVID-19. Sample: peripheral blood. The chain carries TRBV27 and TRBJ1-4; 8 nucleotides match TRBD1. The CDR3 reads CASRGQGREKLFF. CDR3 sequence (DNA): TGTGCCAGCAGAGGACAGGGCCGTGAAAAACTGTTTTTT.